Each of the 8 T cell receptor beta chains below was sequenced from the same sample in a study of blood T cell repertoires in COVID-19. The data were produced by immunoSEQ multiplex PCR, yet TCRdb's version contains in-frame clones alone and is incomplete. In the table there are about 99,000 clones, just over 85% of which are singletons. The sequencing input was peripheral blood. These receptor sequences come from a man between 50 and 59 years old with COVID-19, enrolled during active disease.

The V call is TRBV5-4, the J call TRBJ2-2; TRBD2 matches at 8 bases. The CDR3 is 15 residues long. The ends lost 1 base at V and 2 bases at J; junction bases unmatched: 1. Germline-derived CDR1 and CDR2 are SGHNT and YYREEE (reference sequence). The CDR3 DNA follows: TGTGCCAGCAGCTTGCGGGGGGGTAACACCGGGGAGCTGTTTTTT. Translated: CASSLRGGNTGELFF.

The rearrangement joins TRBV25-1 to TRBJ2-7; 11 bases match TRBD1. The V and J ends lost 4 bases and 3 bases, in that order; junction bases with no gene match: 5. The CDR3 spans 15 residues. Germline values: CDR1 MGHDK, CDR2 SYGVNS. CDR3 amino acids: CASSVAGTGGYEQYF. In DNA, the CDR3 is TGTGCCAGCAGTGTTGCCGGGACAGGGGGCTACGAGCAGTACTTC.

This clone was seen only once. The chain has TRBV6-2 or TRBV6-3 and TRBJ1-2, with TRBD1 matching over 8 bases. This CDR3 comprises 15 residues. The V gene's germline CDR1 is MNHEY and CDR2 SVGEGT. The junction had 10 bases not matched to a gene; V was cut back by 2 bases and J by 8 bases. The CDR3 protein is CASSYRLDRVVGYTF. The CDR3 DNA sequence: TGTGCCAGCAGTTACCGACTGGACAGGGTAGTCGGCTACACCTTC.

J is TRBJ1-2 and V is TRBV2; D unclear. The CDR3 loop spans 14 amino acids. The V end lost 4 bases, the J end lost 4 bases, and 13 bases lay between the germline ends. Germline V lookup: CDR1 SNHLY, CDR2 FYNNEI. CDR3 residues: CASSGEGYSYGYTF. The CDR3 region has the DNA TGTGCCAGCAGTGGGGAGGGTTATTCCTATGGCTACACCTTC.

The chain uses TRBV7-9 and TRBJ2-5; D is perhaps TRBD2 (6 bases). The V gene's germline CDR1 is SEHNR and CDR2 FQNEAQ (reference sequence). This CDR3 region has 15 residues. V dropped 7 bases and J dropped 5 bases, with 20 bases sitting between them. The DNA of the CDR3 is TGTGCCAGCACTAATGGGACTCCCCGATGGGAGACCCAGTACTTC. Protein: CASTNGTPRWETQYF.

The chain links TRBV18 to TRBJ1-6; TRBD1 aligns across 7 bases. This CDR3 region has 16 residues. J lost 5 bases, V lost 4 bases, and 8 bases had no gene match. Per the germline V gene, CDR1 is KGHSH and CDR2 is LQKENI. The CDR3 sequence: CASSLSPGQHNSPLHF. CDR3 bases: TGTGCCAGCTCACTATCACCGGGACAGCATAATTCACCCCTCCACTTT.

The chain combines TRBV3-1 (or the pseudogene TRBV3-2) with TRBJ1-6; 7 bases agree with TRBD1. The V gene end was trimmed by 2 bases and the J gene end by 9 bases; junction bases not matched to a gene: 4. Germline assignment: CDR1 LGHDT and CDR2 YNNKEL (reference sequence). The CDR3 has 14 amino acids. The CDR3 DNA reads as TGTGCCAGCAGCCAACGCAGACAGGGTTCACCCCTCCACTTT. Amino acids: CASSQRRQGSPLHF.

The V gene is TRBV12-3 or TRBV12-4, the J gene TRBJ1-3; D is ambiguous. CDR3 length: 12 residues. Trimming removed 6 bases from V and 3 bases from J, with 6 bases in between. CDR3 protein: CASSYGGNTIYF. CDR3 in DNA: TGTGCCAGCAGCTACGGTGGAAACACCATATATTTT.